The 25 T cell receptor beta chains below come from one sample, sequenced in a study of T cells after posttransplantation cyclophosphamide. Clones were sequenced by immunoSEQ multiplex PCR, and TCRdb holds only the in-frame ones, with some missing. The top ten hold roughly 2.9% of the sample, which has just over 65,000 clones, about 94% seen once. The sequenced sample was PBMCs. Receptor source: a woman aged 25 to 39 in good health and a related stem cell transplant donor.

CDR3 nucleotide sequence: TGTGCCATCGCTGGCGGGGGGTACAATGAGCAGTTCTTC. Translation gives CAIAGGGYNEQFF. The V and J genes are TRBV10-3 and TRBJ2-1; TRBD2 agrees at 8 bases. J lost 4 bases, V lost 8 bases, and 4 bases had no gene match. Germline-derived CDR1 and CDR2 are ENHRY and SYGVKD. The CDR3 covers 13 residues.

The rearrangement joins TRBV2 to TRBJ2-5; the match to TRBD2 covers 12 bases. CDR1 and CDR2 from the germline V gene are SNHLY and FYNNEI. The CDR3 is 15 amino acids. The V segment lost 6 bases and the J segment 1 base; nucleotides outside the gene matches: 3. This chain's CDR3 is CASRTSGGPQETQYF. The DNA of the CDR3 is TGTGCCAGCAGGACTAGCGGGGGCCCCCAAGAGACCCAGTACTTC.

This chain links TRBV5-1 with TRBJ2-1; TRBD1 aligns across 9 bases. The CDR3 spans 14 residues. V was pared by 0 bases and J by 6 bases, with 1 base of the junction left unmatched. From germline, CDR1 is SGHRS and CDR2 YFSETQ. CDR3 in amino acids: CASSLGQGVNEQFF. CDR3 bases: TGCGCCAGCAGCTTGGGACAGGGGGTCAATGAGCAGTTCTTC.

The chain uses TRBV5-4 and TRBJ1-1, with a tentative D call TRBD1 (5 bases). CDR1 is SGHNT, CDR2 YYREEE, per germline (reference sequence). V was pared by 5 bases and J by 1 base, with 15 bases between. This CDR3 region has 15 residues. The CDR3 spells CASRDPGTANTEAFF. CDR3 sequence (DNA): TGTGCCAGCAGGGACCCCGGGACGGCGAACACTGAAGCTTTCTTT.

The genes are TRBV5-6 and TRBJ1-1; TRBD1 matches 7 bases. CDR1 is SGHDT, CDR2 YYEEEE, per germline. This CDR3 is built from 17 residues. V was clipped by 4 bases and J by 0 bases; unmatched bases: 12. Written as DNA, the CDR3 is TGTGCCAGCAGCCCCCGCCGACAGGGATGGGTGAACACTGAAGCTTTCTTT. This sequence encodes CASSPRRQGWVNTEAFF.

The chain has TRBV5-5 and TRBJ2-1, with TRBD1 matching 7 bases. Trimming took 4 bases from V and 1 from J; bases not matched to a gene: 8. The CDR3 length is 16 residues. From germline, CDR1 is SGHKS and CDR2 YYEKEE (reference sequence). DNA of the CDR3: TGTGCCAGCAGCCGACAGGGTACCAGTTCCTACAATGAGCAGTTCTTC. This translates into CASSRQGTSSYNEQFF.

The CDR3 coding sequence is TGTGCCAGCTCACCAGTAGCGGCAAAGAACACTGAAGCTTTCTTT. It specifies CASSPVAAKNTEAFF. This chain links TRBV18 with TRBJ1-1; the D is unclear. Trimming pared 2 bases from V and 1 base from J, leaving 11 bases between. The CDR3 loop spans 15 amino acids. Looked up from germline, CDR1 is KGHSH and CDR2 is LQKENI. Drawing the rest from reference TRBV18 and TRBJ1-1, the complete variable domain is NAGVMQNPRHLVRRRGQEARLRCSPMKGHSHVYWYRQLPEEGLKFMVYLQKENIIDESGMPKERFSAEFPKEGPSILRIQQVVRGDSAAYFCASSPVAAKNTEAFFGQGTRLTVV.

This sequence joins TRBV3-2 and TRBJ2-1. TRBV3-2 corresponds to a pseudogene. The CDR3 totals 9 residues. The CDR3 sequence: CAPYNEQFF. The CDR3 DNA reads as TGTGCCCCCTACAATGAGCAGTTCTTC.

This chain links TRBV19 with TRBJ1-2; D is ambiguous. V lost 8 bases and J lost 2, with 15 bases in between. The germline CDR1 and CDR2 sequences are LNHDA and SQIVND (reference sequence). The CDR3 runs to 14 residues. CDR3 residues: CASARRGGNYGYTF. In DNA form, the CDR3 reads TGTGCCAGTGCCCGCCGGGGAGGGAACTATGGCTACACCTTC.

J is TRBJ2-7 and V is TRBV21-1; TRBD2 is the table's D call and was not checked against the DNA. TRBV21-1 has pseudogene status. CDR3 length: 16 amino acids. CDR3 sequence reads: CASSKAPDSDETEQYF. The CDR3 DNA is TGTGCCAGCAGCAAAGCCCCTGACTCAGACGAAACCGAGCAGTACTTC.

On this clone itself: This CDR3 is also generated by other DNA sequences in the sample. This chain joins TRBV28 and TRBJ1-6; 9 bases are shared with TRBD1. Germline assignment: CDR1 MDHEN and CDR2 SYDVKM. The CDR3 extends over 14 amino acids. V dropped 3 bases and J dropped 7; count of bases not matched to a gene: 1. This CDR3 reads CASSLGTGNSPLHF. The DNA of the CDR3 is TGTGCCAGCAGTTTGGGGACAGGGAATTCACCCCTCCACTTT.

The chain couples TRBV7-2 to TRBJ1-3, with a possible D match to TRBD1 (6 bases). The CDR3 is made up of 15 amino acids. The V and J ends lost 1 base and 7 bases respectively, with 14 bases between them. CDR1 is SGHTA, CDR2 FQGNSA, per germline. The CDR3 DNA reads as TGTGCCAGCAGCTTAGGTCCAGGGGACTTCAACACCATATATTTT. Its translation is CASSLGPGDFNTIYF.

The chain employs TRBV15 and TRBJ1-2; D gene uncertain. V lost 0 bases and J lost 5, with 4 bases in between. The CDR3 contains 12 residues. Germline V gene lookup returns CDR1 LNHNV and CDR2 YYDKDF (reference sequence). CDR3 region: CATSRDGYGYTF. The CDR3 DNA is TGTGCCACCAGCAGAGATGGATATGGCTACACCTTC.

The genes are TRBV18 and TRBJ1-2; no definite D call. V was shortened by 3 bases and J by 1 base, with 6 bases between the two germline ends. This CDR3 is 13 amino acids long. In germline, CDR1 is KGHSH, CDR2 LQKENI. The CDR3 nucleotides are TGTGCCAGCTCACCGGAGCTTAACTATGGCTACACCTTC. It yields the protein CASSPELNYGYTF.

The chain employs TRBV4-1 and TRBJ2-3, with D unclear. CDR3 length equals 14 residues. In germline, CDR1 is MGHRA, CDR2 YSYEKL. V was cut by 0 bases and J by 5 bases, with 9 bases left in between. CDR3 loop: CASSQEHARDTQYF. The CDR3 nucleotides read TGCGCCAGCAGCCAAGAACATGCGAGAGATACGCAGTATTTT.

The chain uses TRBV5-6 and TRBJ1-2; a weak D match, TRBD1 (5 bases). Germline values: CDR1 SGHDT, CDR2 YYEEEE. The germline V and J ends were trimmed by 4 bases and 4 bases, with 14 bases remaining between them. The CDR3 has 14 residues. The CDR3 nucleotides read TGTGCCAGCAGCGTGGACACGGGGGGCTATGGCTACACCTTC. Translating gives CASSVDTGGYGYTF.

This clone showed up just once. The chain joins TRBV5-4 to TRBJ2-7; 7 positions agree with TRBD2. Germline loops: CDR1 SGHNT, CDR2 YYREEE (reference sequence). V lost 4 bases and J lost 5; bases outside the gene matches: 12. This CDR3 is 15 amino acids long. As DNA, the CDR3 is TGTGCCAGCAGCCCTGAGGCTAGCGGTGTAAACGAGCAGTACTTC. Translating it yields CASSPEASGVNEQYF.

Here the CDR3 reads CASNSNRDRVSTDTQYF. The CDR3 coding sequence is TGTGCCAGCAATTCAAACCGGGACAGGGTGAGCACAGATACGCAGTATTTT. The J gene is TRBJ2-3, the V gene TRBV21-1; whether TRBD1, the table's D call, matches the DNA was not checked. TRBV21-1 is listed as a pseudogene. CDR3 size: 17 residues.

This sequence joins TRBV2 and TRBJ1-5; weak D call: TRBD1 (5 bases). V was clipped by 4 bases and J by 7 bases, with 5 bases between them. CDR3 length equals 11 residues. Germline lookup yields CDR1 SNHLY and CDR2 FYNNEI. DNA for the CDR3: TGTGCCAGCAGTGGGGGGCAGCCCCAGCATTTT. It codes for CASSGGQPQHF.

The gene calls are TRBV5-1 and TRBJ1-6; D might be TRBD1 (5 bases). The CDR3 consists of 15 residues. The V and J ends lost 0 bases and 8 bases respectively, with 12 bases between them. In germline, CDR1 is SGHRS, CDR2 YFSETQ. The CDR3 sequence: CASSLGRELDSPLHF. CDR3 sequence (DNA): TGCGCCAGCAGCTTGGGCAGGGAATTGGATTCACCCCTCCACTTT. Full variable domain (rest looked up from reference TRBV5-1 and TRBJ1-6): KAGVTQTPRYLIKTRGQQVTLSCSPISGHRSVSWYQQTPGQGLQFLFEYFSETQRNKGNFPGRFSGRQFSNSRSEMNVSTLELGDSALYLCASSLGRELDSPLHFGNGTRLTVT.

The J gene is TRBJ2-3, the V gene TRBV10-3; 15 nucleotides agree with TRBD2. With 3 bases clipped from V and 5 bases from J, the junction kept 9 bases outside the gene matches. The CDR3 runs to 18 residues. Looked up from germline, CDR1 is ENHRY and CDR2 is SYGVKD. The chain's CDR3 is CAISDRGLAGGPRDTQYF. CDR3 bases: TGTGCCATCAGTGACCGCGGACTAGCGGGGGGGCCGCGAGATACGCAGTATTTT.

The chain recombines TRBV15 with TRBJ1-1, with no clear D. With 0 bases removed from V and 6 bases from J, the gap between germline ends came to 8 bases. Germline V gives CDR1 LNHNV, CDR2 YYDKDF (reference sequence). This CDR3 has 13 residues. The CDR3 region has the DNA TGTGCCACCAGCAGAGATCCGGCCGCTGAAGCTTTCTTT. Its protein product is CATSRDPAAEAFF.

This clone appeared a few times. This chain joins TRBV29-1 and TRBJ1-2; D might be TRBD1 (6 bases). Trimming took off 7 bases at V and 8 bases at J, with 20 bases between the two ends. Germline V gene sequence: CDR1 SQVTM, CDR2 ANQGSEA. This CDR3 comprises 13 residues. CDR3 residues: CSAGHRDAGGYTF. DNA of the CDR3: TGCAGCGCAGGCCACAGGGATGCGGGAGGCTACACCTTC.

A few counts support this clone. The V call is TRBV11-2, the J call TRBJ1-6, with D hard to call. V was shortened by 4 bases and J by 8 bases, with 9 bases between the two germline ends. The germline V gene encodes CDR1 SGHAT and CDR2 FQNNGV. This CDR3 region has 13 residues. The CDR3 DNA is TGTGCCAGCAGCTCCCGACCGGATTCACCCCTCCACTTT. Amino acid sequence: CASSSRPDSPLHF.

The chain uses TRBV5-4 and TRBJ2-4; D not resolved. Deletions cut 0 bases from V and 0 bases from J, with 10 bases between. The CDR3 totals 16 residues. In germline, CDR1 is SGHNT, CDR2 YYREEE (reference sequence). The CDR3 spells CASSLAPNVAKNIQYF. CDR3 DNA: TGTGCCAGCAGCTTGGCCCCCAACGTAGCCAAAAACATTCAGTACTTC. Based on the CDR3 plus reference TRBV5-4 and TRBJ2-4, the full variable domain is ETGVTQSPTHLIKTRGQQVTLRCSSQSGHNTVSWYQQALGQGPQFIFQYYREEENGRGNFPPRFSGLQFPNYSSELNVNALELDDSALYLCASSLAPNVAKNIQYFGAGTRLSVL.